These 10 T cell receptor beta chains were sequenced from one sample in a study of radiotherapy plus CTLA-4 blockade in lung cancer. Data came from immunoSEQ multiplex PCR; TCRdb stores just in-frame clones and leaves some out. Of some 12,000 clones in the sample, about 88% were seen once. The source material was peripheral blood, sampled from a patient treated with radiotherapy plus ipilimumab. The receptors shown here come from a human donor with non-small cell lung cancer that progressed on radiotherapy plus ipilimumab.

The V call is TRBV6-1, the J call TRBJ1-5; no clear D gene. CDR3 length: 15 amino acids. Trimming removed 0 bases from V and 7 bases from J, with 13 bases in between. From germline, CDR1 is MNHNS and CDR2 SASEGT. The CDR3 here is CASSEAWGWRQPQHF. CDR3 in DNA: TGTGCCAGCAGTGAAGCTTGGGGATGGCGGCAGCCCCAGCATTTT.

CDR3 residues: CASSPGLAGGYSYEQYF. The CDR3 nucleotides are TGCGCCAGCAGCCCCGGACTAGCGGGGGGGTACTCCTACGAGCAGTACTTC. This chain connects TRBV4-1 to TRBJ2-7; 15 nucleotides match TRBD2. V dropped 4 bases and J dropped 0; count of bases not matched to a gene: 4. CDR3 length equals 17 residues. Germline lookup yields CDR1 MGHRA and CDR2 YSYEKL.

This clone was seen a single time. The rearrangement joins TRBV19 to TRBJ1-1, with D perhaps matching TRBD1 (5 bases). The CDR3 is 15 residues long. V was pared by 3 bases and J by 7 bases, with 18 bases between. Germline values: CDR1 LNHDA, CDR2 SQIVND (reference sequence). CDR3 residues: CASSISTAGWGEAFF. The CDR3 DNA sequence: TGTGCCAGTAGTATCTCGACAGCTGGATGGGGTGAAGCTTTCTTT.

The rearrangement joins TRBV9 to TRBJ2-7; 11 positions match TRBD1. V trimming: 0 bases; J trimming: 3 bases; junction bases outside the gene matches: 2. This CDR3 has 15 residues. Germline V gene sequence: CDR1 SGDLS, CDR2 YYNGEE. This CDR3 reads CASSVEDRGHYEQYF. CDR3 bases: TGTGCCAGCAGCGTAGAGGACAGGGGGCACTACGAGCAGTACTTC.

This clone was recorded a few times. V usage is TRBV27 and J usage is TRBJ1-5; D perhaps matches TRBD1 (5 bases). The CDR3 spans 15 residues. The germline gives CDR1 MNHEY, CDR2 SMNVEV (reference sequence). V lost 6 bases and J 1 base, leaving 13 bases between the germline ends. CDR3 amino acids: CASRVGVVSNQPQHF. CDR3 in DNA: TGTGCCAGCAGGGTAGGGGTGGTGAGCAATCAGCCCCAGCATTTT.

The V and J genes are TRBV29-1 and TRBJ2-2; a possible D gene is TRBD2 (7 bases). Germline CDR1 reads SQVTM; CDR2 reads ANQGSEA. The CDR3 loop spans 16 amino acids. V gave up 0 bases and J gave up 4 bases, with 15 bases separating them. CDR3 loop: CSVEDRGGGLTGELFF. The CDR3 nucleotides are TGCAGCGTTGAAGATAGGGGCGGGGGCCTCACCGGGGAGCTGTTTTTT.

This rearrangement joins TRBV5-1 to TRBJ1-2; D unresolved. Trimming took off 0 bases at V and 0 bases at J, with 9 bases between the two ends. The CDR3 extends over 15 amino acids. Germline assignment: CDR1 SGHRS and CDR2 YFSETQ. The CDR3 DNA follows: TGCGCCAGCAGCTTGGCCGTGACATCTAACTATGGCTACACCTTC. Residues: CASSLAVTSNYGYTF.

The chain couples TRBV2 to TRBJ2-3; 8 nucleotides line up with TRBD1. Germline V CDR1 and CDR2: SNHLY, FYNNEI. After removal of 4 bases from V and 1 base from J, the junction contained 4 bases not matched to a gene. CDR3 length: 15 residues. The CDR3, as DNA: TGTGCCAGCAGTGCTGCAGGGGGCGGCACAGATACGCAGTATTTT. Residues: CASSAAGGGTDTQYF.

In its sample, this clone was seen once. V usage is TRBV7-3 and J usage is TRBJ2-2; D remains unclear. The CDR3 runs to 15 residues. In germline, CDR1 is SGHTA, CDR2 FQGTGA. With 3 bases removed from V and 5 bases from J, the gap between germline ends came to 13 bases. The CDR3 here is CASSLEPTQTGELFF. CDR3 bases: TGTGCCAGCAGCTTGGAGCCCACGCAGACCGGGGAGCTGTTTTTT. The full variable domain, in which reference TRBV7-3 and TRBJ2-2 provide the parts outside the CDR3, is GAGVSQTPSNKVTEKGKYVELRCDPISGHTALYWYRQSLGQGPEFLIYFQGTGAADDSGLPNDRFFAVRPEGSVSTLKIQRTERGDSAVYLCASSLEPTQTGELFFGEGSRLTVL.

The chain employs TRBV14 and TRBJ2-7; unclear D gene. The germline V gene encodes CDR1 SGHDN and CDR2 FVKESK. This CDR3 comprises 12 residues. With 3 bases removed from V and 4 bases from J, the gap between germline ends came to 7 bases. CDR3: CASSHSQYEQYF. CDR3 coding DNA: TGTGCCAGCAGCCACTCTCAATACGAGCAGTACTTC. Based on the CDR3 plus reference TRBV14 and TRBJ2-7, the full variable domain is EAGVTQFPSHSVIEKGQTVTLRCDPISGHDNLYWYRRVMGKEIKFLLHFVKESKQDESGMPNNRFLAERTGGTYSTLKVQPAELEDSGVYFCASSHSQYEQYFGPGTRLTVT.